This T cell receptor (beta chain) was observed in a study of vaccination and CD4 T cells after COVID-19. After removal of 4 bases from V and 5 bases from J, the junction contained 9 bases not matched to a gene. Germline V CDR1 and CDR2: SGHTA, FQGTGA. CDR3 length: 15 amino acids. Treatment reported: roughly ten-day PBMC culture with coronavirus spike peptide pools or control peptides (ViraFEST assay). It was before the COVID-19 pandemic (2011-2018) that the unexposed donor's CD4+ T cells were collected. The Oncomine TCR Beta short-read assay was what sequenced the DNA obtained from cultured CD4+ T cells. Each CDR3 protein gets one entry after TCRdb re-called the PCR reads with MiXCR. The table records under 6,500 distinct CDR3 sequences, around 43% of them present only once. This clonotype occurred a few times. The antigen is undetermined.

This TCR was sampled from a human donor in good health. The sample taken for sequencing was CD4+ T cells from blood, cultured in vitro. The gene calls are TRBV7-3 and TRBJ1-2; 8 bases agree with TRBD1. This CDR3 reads CASSSSHRGGYGYTF. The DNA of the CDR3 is TGTGCCAGCAGCTCGTCGCACAGGGGGGGGTATGGCTACACCTTC.